A single sample is the source of the 14 T cell receptor beta chains below, sequenced in a study of cytomegalovirus exposure and HLA in healthy donors. Primers: 60 Vbeta forward and 13 Jbeta reverse. Method: immunoSEQ multiplex PCR; TCRdb's copy keeps in-frame clones and lacks some. The sample holds 95,000 to 110,000 clones, 60% to 80% seen once. Specimen: PBMCs. All receptors come from a man aged 55 to 70 in good health and CMV-seropositive.

J is TRBJ2-2 and V is TRBV27; 7 nucleotides match TRBD1. The CDR3 totals 18 residues. CDR1 MNHEY and CDR2 SMNVEV come from the germline V gene (reference sequence). V shed 6 bases, J shed 8 bases, and the junction held 21 bases outside the gene matches. The chain's CDR3 is CASSRSALDRAQPGELFF. The CDR3 DNA reads as TGTGCCAGCAGCCGCAGCGCCCTAGACAGGGCGCAGCCGGGGGAGCTGTTTTTT.

The chain is built from TRBV12-5 and TRBJ1-6, with a possible D match to TRBD1 (5 bases). The germline V gene has CDR1 LGHNT and CDR2 FRNRAP. V was shortened by 5 bases and J by 14 bases, with 19 bases between the two germline ends. The length of the CDR3 is 14 residues. CDR3: CASGGTSEGRSLHF. CDR3 DNA: TGTGCTAGTGGTGGGACCTCGGAGGGGAGGTCCCTCCACTTT.

The rearrangement links TRBV6-1 to TRBJ1-1; D perhaps matches TRBD1 (5 bases). The CDR3 runs to 15 residues. The V gene lost 4 bases and the J gene lost 5 bases, with 17 bases spanning the gap. Germline-derived CDR1 and CDR2 are MNHNS and SASEGT. The CDR3 DNA reads TGTGCCAGCAGTGCGTTTGACTCAGGGAGGACTGAAGCTTTCTTT. It translates to CASSAFDSGRTEAFF.

The J gene is TRBJ1-2, the V gene TRBV11-2; tentatively, D is TRBD1 (5 bases). V shed 6 bases and J shed 8 bases, with 13 bases lying between them. This CDR3 contains 12 residues. Germline assignment: CDR1 SGHAT and CDR2 FQNNGV. The CDR3 reads CASRPDSPGYTF. CDR3 nucleotide sequence: TGTGCCAGCAGACCCGACAGCCCCGGCTACACCTTC.

V and J are TRBV7-9 and TRBJ2-7; TRBD2 might be the D (5 bases). Germline assignment: CDR1 SEHNR and CDR2 FQNEAQ (reference sequence). The V and J ends lost 2 bases and 7 bases respectively, with 15 bases between them. The CDR3 covers 14 residues. Here the CDR3 DNA reads TGTGCCAGCAGCTTAACTGAGAGGTCGGGGGAGCAGTACTTC. Amino acid sequence: CASSLTERSGEQYF. The full variable domain, with the rest looked up from reference TRBV7-9 and TRBJ2-7, is DTGVSQNPRHKITKRGQNVTFRCDPISEHNRLYWYRQTLGQGPEFLTYFQNEAQLEKSRLLSDRFSAERPKGSFSTLEIQRTEQGDSAMYLCASSLTERSGEQYFGPGTRLTVT.

The chain couples TRBV15 to TRBJ2-7; TRBD2 agrees at 7 bases. V was pared by 0 bases and J by 4 bases, with 3 bases of the junction left unmatched. CDR3 length: 14 amino acids. Germline loops: CDR1 LNHNV, CDR2 YYDKDF (reference sequence). This CDR3 reads CATSRDKRGYEQYF. For the CDR3, the DNA is TGTGCCACCAGCAGAGATAAGCGGGGTTACGAGCAGTACTTC.

This sequence joins TRBV7-9 and TRBJ1-1, with D hard to call. Germline V gene lookup returns CDR1 SEHNR and CDR2 FQNEAQ (reference sequence). The CDR3 sequence is 12 residues long. Between the trimmed V and J ends, which lost 5 bases and 1 base, there was a span of 5 bases. The CDR3 DNA reads TGTGCCAGCAGCCAGGCGAACACTGAAGCTTTCTTT. This codes for CASSQANTEAFF.

V is TRBV27 and J is TRBJ1-2, with D possibly being TRBD1 (5 bases). This CDR3 has 13 residues. V lost 8 bases, J lost 4 bases, and 14 bases lay in between. The germline V gene has CDR1 MNHEY and CDR2 SMNVEV (reference sequence). CDR3 sequence reads: CASSRDGIYGYTF. Here the CDR3 DNA reads TGTGCCAGCTCCAGGGATGGGATCTATGGCTACACCTTC.

This chain uses TRBV6-5 with TRBJ2-3; the D is unclear. The CDR3 has 14 residues. The germline V and J ends were trimmed by 0 bases and 6 bases, with 10 bases remaining between them. Germline V gene sequence: CDR1 MNHEY, CDR2 SVGAGI. CDR3 DNA sequence: TGTGCCAGCAGTTACTCCCCCGGTGTTGATACGCAGTATTTT. Amino acids: CASSYSPGVDTQYF.

This chain joins TRBV5-1 and TRBJ2-5; the match to TRBD2 covers 13 bases. Germline CDR1 reads SGHRS; CDR2 reads YFSETQ. The CDR3 spans 16 residues. Trimming removed 0 bases from V and 3 bases from J; junction bases left unmatched: 2. The CDR3 coding sequence is TGCGCCAGCAGCTTGGGTACTAGCGGGGGGGAAGAGACCCAGTACTTC. This sequence encodes CASSLGTSGGEETQYF.

The chain links TRBV6-5 to TRBJ1-1; D may be TRBD1 (6 bases). This CDR3 has 15 amino acids. Trimming pared 7 bases from V and 0 bases from J, leaving 15 bases between. Germline CDR1 MNHEY, CDR2 SVGAGI. Written as DNA, the CDR3 is TGTGCCAGCACCATAGGACAGCCTATGAACACTGAAGCTTTCTTT. As protein: CASTIGQPMNTEAFF.

This chain connects TRBV6-1 to TRBJ1-5; 8 positions agree with TRBD1. This CDR3 has 14 residues. V shed 11 bases and J 0 bases; nucleotides not matched to a gene: 6. Per germline, CDR1 MNHNS and CDR2 SASEGT. The CDR3 nucleotides read TGTGCCTGCCGACAGGGGAATAGCAATCAGCCCCAGCATTTT. Translation: CACRQGNSNQPQHF.

The chain combines TRBV9 with TRBJ1-1; D may be TRBD1 (5 bases). V was clipped by 0 bases and J by 7 bases, with 13 bases between them. Per germline, CDR1 SGDLS and CDR2 YYNGEE. The CDR3 consists of 14 residues. In DNA, the CDR3 is TGTGCCAGCAGCGTAGTTGGCAGGGCTGATGAAGCTTTCTTT. Translated: CASSVVGRADEAFF.

The chain uses TRBV28 and TRBJ2-5; maybe TRBD1 (5 bases). Judging by the DNA end, TRBJ2-7 fits better; the J call may be wrong. In germline, CDR1 is MDHEN, CDR2 SYDVKM. The CDR3 covers 12 residues. CDR3 coding DNA: TGTGCCAGCAGTCGCCAGGGCTACGAGCAGTACTTC. Its translation: CASSRQGYEQYF.